Below are 3 T cell receptor beta chains sequenced from a single sample in a study of shared clonotypes between healthy human individuals. Repertoires were generated with immunoSEQ multiplex PCR, while TCRdb's copy carries only in-frame clones and drops some. The table has about 1.5 million clones, approximately 97% seen once; the top ten hold roughly 1.2%. Sequencing was performed on naive CD4+ T cells sorted from blood. The subset denotes: CD45RA+ positively selected. The receptors come from a man aged 25 to 40 in good health.

V is TRBV7-5 and J is TRBJ2-2; the D call TRBD2 from the table was never checked on the DNA. TRBV7-5 is an annotated pseudogene. The CDR3 contains 17 residues. The CDR3 here is CVRSYPGAVGNTGELFF. The CDR3 DNA sequence: TGTGTCAGAAGTTATCCTGGCGCGGTCGGGAACACCGGGGAGCTGTTTTTT.

The J gene is TRBJ2-5, the V gene TRBV7-9; TRBD1 agrees at 7 bases. The CDR3 consists of 13 residues. J lost 4 bases, V lost 3 bases, and 2 bases had no gene match. Germline CDR1 is SEHNR and CDR2 is FQNEAQ (reference sequence). CDR3 amino acids: CASSFDRVETQYF. CDR3 DNA: TGTGCCAGCAGCTTCGACAGGGTAGAGACCCAGTACTTC.

This chain connects TRBV14 to TRBJ2-3; TRBD1 or TRBD2 may be the D gene (5 bases each). The V gene's germline CDR1 is SGHDN and CDR2 FVKESK. Trimming shortened V by 0 bases and J by 2 bases, and 9 bases separated the two germline ends. This CDR3 region has 15 residues. In nucleotides, the CDR3 is TGTGCCAGCAGCCAAGAGGGGGAAGTCACAGATACGCAGTATTTT. As protein: CASSQEGEVTDTQYF.